This T cell receptor beta chain came from a study of blood T cells in healthy people across ages. With a J-beta primer mix and a sample-barcoded 5' primer, a second PCR ran 7 to 11 cycles. MiXCR, run by TCRdb on the 5' RACE reads, gives a single entry per CDR3 protein. Among more than 900,000 distinct CDR3 sequences listed, around 25% were seen once. CDR1 is SGDLS, CDR2 YYNGEE, per germline. There are 14 residues in the CDR3. A remark on this clonotype: At one end the junction does not follow the germline gene, possibly because of a read error.

These data were also reused for a study on T cells of mothers and their children. From that study: Sequencing revealed no T cell clones that were persistent and microchimeric.

The clonotype originates from a girl between 2 and 10 years old in good health. Sequenced: blood. V gene TRBV9 combines with J gene TRBJ1-1; D is unresolved. CDR3 bases: TGTGCCAGCAGCGTAGACGGGTTGAACACTGGAGCTTTCTTT. It translates to CASSVDGLNTGAFF.